This TCR beta chain was identified in a study of T cell changes during pregnancy in multiple sclerosis. Measured with immunoSEQ multiplex PCR; TCRdb has only the in-frame clones, and not every one. Of approximately 51,000 clones detected, roughly 93% appear once; the ten largest clones hold roughly 1.8%. The sample here was peripheral blood, taken in the second trimester of pregnancy. The receptor was derived from a female donor with multiple sclerosis, enrolled in a pregnancy study.

This chain's CDR3 is CASSLGSGVYEQYF. The CDR3 nucleotides read TGTGCCAGCAGCTTAGGTAGCGGAGTCTACGAGCAGTACTTC. The chain combines TRBV5-6 with TRBJ2-7; maybe TRBD2 (6 bases). The V and J ends lost 2 bases and 3 bases respectively, with 12 bases between them. The CDR3 is 14 residues long. Germline CDR1 reads SGHDT; CDR2 reads YYEEEE.